Below are 15 T cell receptor beta chains sequenced from a single sample in a study of cytomegalovirus exposure and HLA in healthy donors. 13 Jbeta primers and 60 Vbeta primers were used for the PCR. Profiled with immunoSEQ multiplex PCR; TCRdb holds only in-frame clones, not every one. The sample holds 85,000 to 100,000 clones, about 89% seen once. The specimen was PBMCs. These receptors originate from a man between 25 and 39 years old in good health and CMV-seropositive.

J is TRBJ2-3 and V is TRBV6-5, with a possible D match to TRBD1 (6 bases). The CDR3 contains 15 residues. Per germline, CDR1 MNHEY and CDR2 SVGAGI. Between the trimmed V and J ends, which lost 2 bases and 4 bases, there was a span of 13 bases. The CDR3 DNA reads as TGTGCCAGCAGTTACGGGGGCCAGACCTCAGATACGCAGTATTTT. This sequence encodes CASSYGGQTSDTQYF.

This chain uses TRBV5-1 with TRBJ1-2; a possible D gene is TRBD1 (6 bases). V was cut by 0 bases and J by 6 bases, with 9 bases left in between. The V gene's germline CDR1 is SGHRS and CDR2 YFSETQ. The CDR3 extends over 13 amino acids. CDR3: CASSLDRDNGYTF. The DNA for the CDR3 is TGCGCCAGCAGCTTGGACAGGGATAATGGCTACACCTTC.

The chain combines TRBV5-1 with TRBJ2-2, with D possibly matching TRBD2 (5 bases). The CDR3 covers 14 residues. Germline loops: CDR1 SGHRS, CDR2 YFSETQ. The germline V and J ends were trimmed by 5 bases and 5 bases, with 13 bases remaining between them. CDR3 in amino acids: CASRVTSPTGELFF. The CDR3, as DNA: TGCGCCAGCAGAGTAACTAGTCCAACCGGGGAGCTGTTTTTT.

In the case of this clone: The identical CDR3 is also encoded by other nucleotide sequences in the sample. V gene TRBV30 combines with J gene TRBJ2-7, with D unresolved. Germline CDR1 is GTSNPN and CDR2 is SVGIG (reference sequence). V was trimmed by 3 bases and J by 4 bases, leaving 7 bases between them. The CDR3 is 11 amino acids. The DNA of the CDR3 is TGTGCCTGGAGCGTCCGGTACGAGCAGTACTTC. As protein: CAWSVRYEQYF.

This sequence joins TRBV5-6 and TRBJ2-5, with D tentatively TRBD2 (5 bases). Looked up from germline, CDR1 is SGHDT and CDR2 is YYEEEE. The CDR3 length is 14 residues. V dropped 2 bases and J dropped 2 bases, with 10 bases sitting between them. The CDR3 is CASSFLGRQETQYF. The CDR3 nucleotides are TGTGCCAGCAGCTTTCTAGGGAGACAAGAGACCCAGTACTTC.

The CDR3 protein is CAWSRWGLAGRATYEQYF. The CDR3 DNA reads as TGTGCCTGGAGTCGATGGGGACTAGCGGGCCGCGCTACCTACGAGCAGTACTTC. This chain links TRBV30 with TRBJ2-7; TRBD2 matches at 12 bases. Trimming took 2 bases from V and 2 from J; bases not matched to a gene: 13. This CDR3 is built from 18 residues. Per the germline V gene, CDR1 is GTSNPN and CDR2 is SVGIG (reference sequence). Looking up the rest from reference TRBV30 and TRBJ2-7 gives the full variable domain: SQTIHQWPATLVQPVGSPLSLECTVEGTSNPNLYWYRQAAGRGLQLLFYSVGIGQISSEVPQNLSASRPQDRQFILSSKKLLLSDSGFYLCAWSRWGLAGRATYEQYFGPGTRLTVT.

As concerns this clone: A read error may account for a junction end that differs from germline. The V and J genes are TRBV11-2 and TRBJ2-7, with a tentative D call TRBD1 (6 bases). Germline V CDR1 and CDR2: SGHAT, FQNNGV. CDR3 length: 12 amino acids. The CDR3 sequence: CASSVDRNEQYF. CDR3 DNA: TGTGCCAGCAGCGTAGACAGGAACGAGCAGTACTTC.

The chain joins TRBV6-5 to TRBJ2-3, with 10 bases identical to TRBD2. CDR1 is MNHEY and CDR2 is SVGAGI in the germline V gene. The CDR3 extends over 16 amino acids. The V segment lost 0 bases and the J segment 3 bases; nucleotides outside the gene matches: 3. The CDR3 reads CASSYSLAGVTDTQYF. DNA for the CDR3: TGTGCCAGCAGTTACTCTCTAGCGGGAGTAACAGATACGCAGTATTTT.

The chain joins TRBV28 to TRBJ2-6, with D maybe TRBD1 (5 bases). V was pared by 4 bases and J by 0 bases, with 19 bases between. Germline V gene lookup returns CDR1 MDHEN and CDR2 SYDVKM. CDR3 size: 19 residues. CDR3 region: CASSSIDSPVPSGANVLTF. The CDR3 nucleotides read TGTGCCAGCAGTTCCATAGACAGCCCAGTTCCCTCTGGGGCCAACGTCCTGACTTTC.

The chain joins TRBV11-2 to TRBJ1-6, with 11 bases identical to TRBD1. CDR1 is SGHAT and CDR2 is FQNNGV in the germline V gene. The CDR3 runs to 15 residues. Trimming at V came to 7 bases and at J to 10 bases, leaving 9 bases not matched to a gene. The CDR3, as DNA: TGTGCCAGCAAAGGACAGGGGGCGCATAGATCACCCCTCCACTTT. Amino acids: CASKGQGAHRSPLHF.

The rearrangement links TRBV9 to TRBJ2-7, with 10 bases lining up with TRBD2. This CDR3 spans 15 amino acids. J lost 2 bases, V lost 4 bases, and 6 bases had no gene match. Per the germline V gene, CDR1 is SGDLS and CDR2 is YYNGEE. Here the CDR3 DNA reads TGTGCCAGCAGCCCAGCCGGGACTAGCGCCTACGAGCAGTACTTC. It codes for CASSPAGTSAYEQYF. Supplemented by reference TRBV9 and TRBJ2-7, the full variable domain reads DSGVTQTPKHLITATGQRVTLRCSPRSGDLSVYWYQQSLDQGLQFLIQYYNGEERAKGNILERFSAQQFPDLHSELNLSSLELGDSALYFCASSPAGTSAYEQYFGPGTRLTVT.

The CDR3 bases are TGTGCCAGCAGCCATCGGACAGGGGACGAGCAGTACTTC. Protein: CASSHRTGDEQYF. The chain employs TRBV4-2 and TRBJ2-7, with 9 bases lining up with TRBD1. The J segment lost 5 bases and the V segment lost 3 bases, leaving 2 bases of the junction unmatched. The CDR3 is made up of 13 amino acids. Germline assignment: CDR1 LGHNA and CDR2 YNFKEQ.

The rearrangement uses TRBV18 and TRBJ2-7, with 7 bases identical to TRBD1. The CDR3 consists of 14 residues. The J segment lost 5 bases and the V segment lost 3 bases, leaving 7 bases of the junction unmatched. Germline lookup yields CDR1 KGHSH and CDR2 LQKENI. The CDR3: CASSPSRGSHEQYF. The CDR3 bases are TGTGCCAGCTCACCTTCCAGGGGGTCCCACGAGCAGTACTTC.

The chain has TRBV5-1 and TRBJ2-2, with TRBD2 matching over 8 bases. The CDR3 covers 15 residues. The ends lost 4 bases at V and 2 bases at J; junction bases unmatched: 4. Germline V gene data show CDR1 as SGHRS and CDR2 as YFSETQ. The chain's CDR3 is CASSLSGINTGELFF. CDR3 in DNA: TGCGCCAGCAGCCTTAGCGGGATAAACACCGGGGAGCTGTTTTTT.

The chain recombines TRBV2 with TRBJ1-5; 7 bases agree with TRBD1. Losses at the gene ends were 5 bases for V and 7 bases for J; bases not matched to a gene: 11. The CDR3 is 15 amino acids. Germline V CDR1 and CDR2: SNHLY, FYNNEI. CDR3 nucleotides: TGTGCCAGCAGTCAACTGACAGGGAGAGAGCAGCCCCAGCATTTT. It yields the protein CASSQLTGREQPQHF.